Each of the 10 T cell receptor beta chains below was sequenced from the same sample in a study of PD-1 blockade in classical Hodgkin lymphoma. The patients all showed relapse after autologous stem cell transplantation, while their brentuximab vedotin exposure varied. Measured with immunoSEQ multiplex PCR; TCRdb has only the in-frame clones, and not every one. Of roughly 40,000 clones detected, about two thirds appear once; the ten largest clones hold about 3%. The input for sequencing was peripheral blood mononuclear cells (PBMCs), taken at baseline. These receptors were obtained from a human donor with classical Hodgkin lymphoma.

The chain links TRBV10-2 to TRBJ2-7; 9 bases match TRBD1. The germline CDR1 and CDR2 sequences are WSHSY and SAAADI. After removal of 6 bases from V and 3 bases from J, the junction contained 6 bases not matched to a gene. The CDR3 totals 14 residues. CDR3 protein: CASRWGQGLYEQYF. Written as DNA, the CDR3 is TGCGCCAGCAGGTGGGGACAGGGACTCTACGAGCAGTACTTC.

For the CDR3, the DNA is TGTGCCAGCAGCTTAGGCCAGGGTAAGAAGCAGTACTTC. Its translation: CASSLGQGKKQYF. The rearrangement joins TRBV7-9 to TRBJ2-7; tentatively, D is TRBD1 (5 bases). In germline, CDR1 is SEHNR, CDR2 FQNEAQ (reference sequence). This CDR3 has 13 residues. Trimming stripped 1 base from V and 8 bases from J, with 12 bases between.

This chain connects TRBV4-3 to TRBJ2-1; 7 bases fit TRBD2. V gave up 5 bases and J gave up 0 bases; unmatched junction bases: 7. Germline V gene data show CDR1 as LGHNA and CDR2 as YSLEER. The CDR3 consists of 16 residues. The CDR3 here is CASSTRRGSSYNEQFF. The CDR3, as DNA: TGCGCCAGCAGCACGAGGCGGGGGAGCTCCTACAATGAGCAGTTCTTC.

The chain recombines TRBV7-9 with TRBJ2-2, with D unclear. This CDR3 spans 13 amino acids. Trimming stripped 5 bases from V and 1 base from J, with 5 bases between. Germline CDR1 and CDR2: SEHNR and FQNEAQ (reference sequence). The CDR3 reads CASSRVNTGELFF. The CDR3 nucleotides are TGTGCCAGCAGCCGCGTGAACACCGGGGAGCTGTTTTTT.

V and J are TRBV7-8 and TRBJ2-1; D possibly uses TRBD1 or TRBD2 (5 bases each). The length of the CDR3 is 14 residues. Germline CDR1 reads SGHVS; CDR2 reads FQNEAQ. V was cut by 3 bases and J by 6 bases, with 12 bases left in between. CDR3 amino acids: CASSFGAGVNEQFF. CDR3 sequence (DNA): TGTGCCAGCAGCTTTGGGGCGGGCGTCAATGAGCAGTTCTTC.

The gene calls are TRBV30 and TRBJ1-5, with TRBD1 as a possible D gene (6 bases). This CDR3 region has 14 residues. CDR1 and CDR2 from the germline V gene are GTSNPN and SVGIG (reference sequence). The V end was cut by 3 bases, the J end by 3 bases, with 12 bases between. The CDR3 reads CAWSPDSNNQPQHF. DNA for the CDR3: TGTGCCTGGAGCCCGGACAGTAACAATCAGCCCCAGCATTTT.

The V gene is TRBV27, the J gene TRBJ2-5; D unclear. V shed 2 bases and J shed 1 base, with 8 bases lying between them. This CDR3 contains 14 residues. Germline V gene lookup returns CDR1 MNHEY and CDR2 SMNVEV (reference sequence). CDR3 nucleotides: TGTGCCAGCAGTTTAAATCGGCCCCAAGAGACCCAGTACTTC. Translation: CASSLNRPQETQYF.

This clone was seen more than once but under ten times. The CDR3: CAIPTDHGGPNTGELFF. Here the CDR3 DNA reads TGTGCCATCCCTACCGATCACGGGGGCCCGAACACCGGGGAGCTGTTTTTT. V gene TRBV7-9 combines with J gene TRBJ2-2; TRBD1 or TRBD2 may be the D gene (6 bases each). The V gene's germline CDR1 is SEHNR and CDR2 FQNEAQ (reference sequence). This CDR3 has 17 residues. V was clipped by 10 bases and J by 0 bases, with 21 bases between them.

This clone is judged medium-sized. The chain is built from TRBV4-3 and TRBJ1-1; unclear D gene. This CDR3 region has 18 residues. Trimming took 2 bases from V and 0 from J, leaving 19 bases between them. Germline CDR1 and CDR2: LGHNA and YSLEER. The CDR3 DNA is TGCGCCAGCAGCCAAAATCTTTTGATTGGAAGGTTGAACACTGAAGCTTTCTTT. It yields the protein CASSQNLLIGRLNTEAFF.

This clone has only one observation. The chain is built from TRBV4-1 and TRBJ2-1, with D perhaps given as TRBD1 or TRBD2 (6 bases each). Germline values: CDR1 MGHRA, CDR2 YSYEKL. Trimming left V 4 bases short and J 7 bases short, with 20 bases between. This CDR3 region has 16 residues. The chain's CDR3 is CASSLVLRGGRNEQFF. The CDR3 DNA sequence: TGCGCCAGCAGCCTTGTGTTGCGTGGGGGGCGTAATGAGCAGTTCTTC.